The 23 T cell receptor beta chains in this list originate from one sample, sequenced in a study of human T cells and chemical hapten exposure. The time point is: patch test 3, about 24 weeks after DPC sensitization. As for treatment: therapeutic diphenylcyclopropenone sensitization with weekly scalp DPC. TCRdb used MiXCR to reprocess the RACE reads, holding one entry per CDR3 protein. The sample holds about 160,000 distinct CDR3 sequences, around 30% seen once. Sequencing used whole blood, obtained in connection with sensitization to the hapten diphenylcyclopropenone (DPC). Receptors originate from a woman aged 18-30 years with alopecia areata. Some clones in this sample may be carry-over from other donors' samples.

The chain carries TRBV29-1 and TRBJ1-2, with D possibly matching TRBD1 (5 bases). This CDR3 has 12 residues. Trimming left V 6 bases short and J 3 bases short, with 11 bases between. Germline V gene sequence: CDR1 SQVTM, CDR2 ANQGSEA. The CDR3 coding sequence is TGCAGCGTCACGAAACAGGACTATGGCTACACCTTC. The encoded protein is CSVTKQDYGYTF.

V gene TRBV6-5 combines with J gene TRBJ2-7; TRBD1 agrees at 8 bases. Germline assignment: CDR1 MNHEY and CDR2 SVGAGI. This CDR3 has 15 amino acids. With V trimmed by 5 bases and J by 1 base, 7 bases remained unmatched. The DNA for the CDR3 is TGTGCCAGCAGTGGCAGGGGGCGCGGGTCCTACGAGCAGTACTTC. Translated: CASSGRGRGSYEQYF.

The sample holds a few counts of this clonotype. The V and J genes are TRBV9 and TRBJ2-3, with D possibly being TRBD1 (5 bases). The CDR3 is 13 residues long. Germline V gene sequence: CDR1 SGDLS, CDR2 YYNGEE. V gave up 3 bases and J gave up 4 bases, with 9 bases separating them. The CDR3 region is CASSDSTADTQYF. The CDR3 nucleotides are TGTGCCAGCAGCGACTCGACAGCAGATACGCAGTATTTT. Full variable domain (rest looked up from reference TRBV9 and TRBJ2-3): DSGVTQTPKHLITATGQRVTLRCSPRSGDLSVYWYQQSLDQGLQFLIQYYNGEERAKGNILERFSAQQFPDLHSELNLSSLELGDSALYFCASSDSTADTQYFGPGTRLTVL.

In this sample, this clonotype turned up a few times. V is TRBV3-1 and J is TRBJ1-1, with D unclear. CDR3 length: 13 amino acids. V was cut by 1 base and J by 2 bases, with 5 bases left in between. Per the germline V gene, CDR1 is LGHDT and CDR2 is YNNKEL (reference sequence). The CDR3 loop reads CASSQGANTEAFF. CDR3 coding DNA: TGTGCCAGCAGCCAAGGGGCTAACACTGAAGCTTTCTTT.

The chain recombines TRBV4-1 with TRBJ2-3, with D possibly being TRBD1 (5 bases). Per the germline V gene, CDR1 is MGHRA and CDR2 is YSYEKL. V was pared by 4 bases and J by 2 bases, with 10 bases between. The CDR3 length is 14 residues. For the CDR3, the DNA is TGCGCCAGCAGCCTCGACAGAGACACAGATACGCAGTATTTT. This translates into CASSLDRDTDTQYF.

This clonotype was counted a few times. The chain has TRBV29-1 and TRBJ2-2, with 11 bases aligning to TRBD2. CDR1 is SQVTM, CDR2 ANQGSEA, per germline. CDR3 length: 13 amino acids. J was trimmed by 5 bases and V by 5 bases; bases with no gene match: 1. For the CDR3, the DNA is TGCAGCGTTAGGACTAGCGGGACCGGGGAGCTGTTTTTT. The encoded protein is CSVRTSGTGELFF.

This clonotype was detected a few times. This sequence joins TRBV6-1 and TRBJ2-1, with 7 bases lining up with TRBD2. Germline V gives CDR1 MNHNS, CDR2 SASEGT. This CDR3 is built from 16 residues. With V trimmed by 3 bases and J by 0 bases, 5 bases remained unmatched. This CDR3 reads CASSDWGGGSYNEQFF. In nucleotides, the CDR3 is TGTGCCAGCAGTGATTGGGGCGGGGGCTCCTACAATGAGCAGTTCTTC.

This clonotype turned up a few times. V gene TRBV7-2 combines with J gene TRBJ1-6, with D perhaps TRBD1 (5 bases). Trimming stripped 5 bases from V and 10 bases from J, with 18 bases between. The CDR3 loop spans 15 amino acids. Germline-derived CDR1 and CDR2 are SGHTA and FQGNSA. As DNA, the CDR3 is TGTGCCAGCAGCCTGAACAGGAATCAACGATCACCCCTCCACTTT. It is translated as CASSLNRNQRSPLHF.

The chain is built from TRBV4-1 and TRBJ2-2; no reliable D call. Trimming removed 1 base from V and 0 bases from J, with 6 bases in between. Germline V gives CDR1 MGHRA, CDR2 YSYEKL. This CDR3 is 15 amino acids long. DNA of the CDR3: TGCGCCAGCAGCCAAGTGGCCTCGAACACCGGGGAGCTGTTTTTT. It yields the protein CASSQVASNTGELFF.

The J gene is TRBJ2-1, the V gene TRBV20-1, with TRBD2 matching over 7 bases. The length of the CDR3 is 15 residues. In germline, CDR1 is DFQATT, CDR2 SNEGSKA (reference sequence). The trim removed 2 bases at V and 16 bases at J, leaving 20 bases unmatched. Here the CDR3 reads CSARSLAESFVRSFF. CDR3 in DNA: TGCAGTGCTAGAAGCCTAGCGGAGTCTTTTGTACGTTCTTTCTTC.

The chain is built from TRBV20-1 and TRBJ1-2, with TRBD1 identical over 11 bases. Germline lookup yields CDR1 DFQATT and CDR2 SNEGSKA (reference sequence). The junction had 13 bases not matched to a gene; V was cut back by 3 bases and J by 4 bases. The CDR3 spans 17 residues. For the CDR3, the DNA is TGCAGTGCTAGGCACCAGGGGACAGGGGGAGCCCTCTATGGCTACACCTTC. Its protein product is CSARHQGTGGALYGYTF.

This clonotype was picked up a small number of times. The V and J genes are TRBV5-1 and TRBJ2-7, with a tentative D call TRBD2 (6 bases). Germline V lookup: CDR1 SGHRS, CDR2 YFSETQ. V shed 4 bases and J shed 0 bases, with 14 bases lying between them. This CDR3 spans 15 amino acids. CDR3: CASSAGLPSSYEQYF. CDR3 DNA: TGCGCCAGCAGCGCGGGACTCCCGAGCTCCTACGAGCAGTACTTC.

In nucleotides, the CDR3 is TGTGCCAGCACCGAGATGGGTTACAATGAGCAGTTCTTC. Protein: CASTEMGYNEQFF. The chain combines TRBV2 with TRBJ2-1; D is undetermined. This CDR3 is built from 13 residues. The germline V and J ends were trimmed by 7 bases and 4 bases, with 11 bases remaining between them. Germline V gene data show CDR1 as SNHLY and CDR2 as FYNNEI.

The rearrangement uses TRBV28 and TRBJ1-2; D perhaps matches TRBD1 (6 bases). Trimming shortened V by 4 bases and J by 11 bases, and 11 bases separated the two germline ends. The CDR3 sequence is 11 residues long. CDR1 and CDR2 from the germline V gene are MDHEN and SYDVKM. CDR3 region: CASSSTGRYTF. In DNA, the CDR3 is TGTGCCAGCAGTTCGACAGGACGATACACCTTC.

This chain joins TRBV20-1 and TRBJ1-5, with a possible D match to TRBD1 (5 bases). V gave up 0 bases and J gave up 3 bases, with 9 bases separating them. From germline, CDR1 is DFQATT and CDR2 SNEGSKA (reference sequence). The CDR3 loop spans 14 amino acids. Here the CDR3 reads CSARDGDLNQPQHF. CDR3 DNA: TGCAGTGCTAGAGACGGGGACCTCAATCAGCCCCAGCATTTT.

This clonotype occurred a few times. The rearrangement uses TRBV9 and TRBJ2-3; perhaps TRBD2 as D (6 bases). The germline gives CDR1 SGDLS, CDR2 YYNGEE. CDR3 length equals 15 residues. The V end lost 2 bases, the J end lost 2 bases, and 12 bases lay between the germline ends. CDR3 bases: TGTGCCAGCAGCGTCGGGAGACTATACACAGATACGCAGTATTTT. Protein sequence: CASSVGRLYTDTQYF.

V is TRBV6-2 or TRBV6-3 and J is TRBJ2-7; D possibly corresponds to TRBD1 (5 bases). The V end lost 5 bases, the J end lost 1 base, and 9 bases lay between the germline ends. The germline CDR1 and CDR2 sequences are MNHEY and SVGEGT. The CDR3 sequence is 13 residues long. The CDR3 reads CASSADKSYEQYF. The DNA for the CDR3 is TGTGCCAGCAGTGCGGACAAGTCCTACGAGCAGTACTTC.

This clonotype was observed a few times. The rearrangement uses TRBV10-3 and TRBJ2-5; D remains ambiguous. V lost 0 bases, J lost 4 bases, and 9 bases lay in between. The germline CDR1 and CDR2 sequences are ENHRY and SYGVKD. The CDR3 has 14 residues. CDR3 residues: CAISESSETETQYF. For the CDR3, the DNA is TGTGCCATCAGTGAGTCGAGCGAGACAGAGACCCAGTACTTC.

J is TRBJ2-3 and V is TRBV7-2; no reliable D call. The germline V gene encodes CDR1 SGHTA and CDR2 FQGNSA. Trimming took 1 base from V and 6 from J, leaving 11 bases between them. This CDR3 comprises 14 residues. In DNA form, the CDR3 reads TGTGCCAGCAGCTTAGGAGGCCCCATCGATACGCAGTATTTT. This encodes CASSLGGPIDTQYF. The variable domain in full, with the rest retrieved from reference TRBV7-2 and TRBJ2-3, is GAGVSQSPSNKVTEKGKDVELRCDPISGHTALYWYRQSLGQGLEFLIYFQGNSAPDKSGLPSDRFSAERTGGSVSTLTIQRTQQEDSAVYLCASSLGGPIDTQYFGPGTRLTVL.

This clonotype was detected a few times. The chain joins TRBV7-6 to TRBJ2-7; D remains ambiguous. V lost 0 bases to trimming and J lost 3 bases, with 6 bases between them. The germline gives CDR1 SGHVS, CDR2 FNYEAQ. This CDR3 region has 13 residues. CDR3 amino acids: CASSLAQNYEQYF. The DNA of the CDR3 is TGTGCCAGCAGCTTAGCCCAGAACTACGAGCAGTACTTC.

The rearrangement joins TRBV10-3 to TRBJ2-7; maybe TRBD2 (5 bases). The CDR3 spans 13 residues. Deletions cut 0 bases from V and 5 bases from J, with 8 bases between. CDR1 and CDR2 (germline): ENHRY, SYGVKD. In DNA form, the CDR3 reads TGTGCCATCAGTGAGTCGACCGGGAACGAGCAGTACTTC. This translates into CAISESTGNEQYF.

This clonotype showed up just a few times. The chain has TRBV29-1 and TRBJ1-2; D unresolved. This CDR3 has 12 amino acids. Germline CDR1 reads SQVTM; CDR2 reads ANQGSEA. V was clipped by 5 bases and J by 5 bases, with 12 bases between them. The CDR3 DNA is TGCAGCGTTTCAGGAAGCCCTTATGGCTACACCTTC. Translated, it gives CSVSGSPYGYTF. The entire variable domain, with the rest obtained from reference TRBV29-1 and TRBJ1-2, is as follows: SAVISQKPSRDICQRGTSLTIQCQVDSQVTMMFWYRQQPGQSLTLIATANQGSEATYESGFVIDKFPISRPNLTFSTLTVSNMSPEDSSIYLCSVSGSPYGYTFGSGTRLTVV.

This chain connects TRBV10-3 to TRBJ1-1; D might be TRBD1 (6 bases). The CDR3 sequence is 14 residues long. Trimming pared 4 bases from V and 6 bases from J, leaving 15 bases between. The germline V gene has CDR1 ENHRY and CDR2 SYGVKD. For the CDR3, the DNA is TGTGCCATCAGTGGTGGGGGGCGCTTGGCTGAAGCTTTCTTT. Amino acid sequence: CAISGGGRLAEAFF.